This T cell receptor beta chain emerged from a study of graft-versus-host responses after intestinal transplantation. TCRdb's copy holds only in-frame clones and misses some; the assay was immunoSEQ multiplex PCR. This table has about 39,000 clones, 89% appearing once. Between the trimmed V and J ends, which lost 4 bases and 0 bases, there was a span of 11 bases. The CDR3 contains 15 residues. Per germline, CDR1 SGDLS and CDR2 YYNGEE. Sequences were derived from PBMCs, sampled 260 to 280 days after transplant. The clonotype was recovered from a human patient who received an intestinal transplant, so some T cells may come from the graft donor. The V and J genes are TRBV9 and TRBJ1-3; D is possibly TRBD1 (5 bases). CDR3 DNA: TGTGCCAGCAGCCCCTCCGGGGGCTCTGGAAACACCATATATTTT. Its protein product is CASSPSGGSGNTIYF. The whole variable domain, remainder taken from reference TRBV9 and TRBJ1-3, is DSGVTQTPKHLITATGQRVTLRCSPRSGDLSVYWYQQSLDQGLQFLIQYYNGEERAKGNILERFSAQQFPDLHSELNLSSLELGDSALYFCASSPSGGSGNTIYFGEGSWLTVV.